This T cell receptor beta chain was recovered during a study of T cell responses to AZD1222 COVID-19 vaccine. V was cut by 11 bases and J by 4 bases, with 3 bases left in between. The CDR3 is 8 amino acids. Per germline, CDR1 KGHSH and CDR2 LQKENI. Produced via immunoSEQ multiplex PCR; TCRdb's table is partial and in-frame only. The table has roughly 110,000 clones, 92% seen once. V usage is TRBV18 and J usage is TRBJ2-7; D remains unclear. Specimen: peripheral blood, collected 28 days after the second AZD1222 dose. This TCR was sampled from an adult who received the AZD1222 COVID-19 vaccine. The DNA of the CDR3 is TGTGCCGGGTACGAGCAGTACTTC. It specifies CAGYEQYF. Using reference TRBV18 and TRBJ2-7 for the parts outside the CDR3, the full variable domain is NAGVMQNPRHLVRRRGQEARLRCSPMKGHSHVYWYRQLPEEGLKFMVYLQKENIIDESGMPKERFSAEFPKEGPSILRIQQVVRGDSAAYFCAGYEQYFGPGTRLTVT.